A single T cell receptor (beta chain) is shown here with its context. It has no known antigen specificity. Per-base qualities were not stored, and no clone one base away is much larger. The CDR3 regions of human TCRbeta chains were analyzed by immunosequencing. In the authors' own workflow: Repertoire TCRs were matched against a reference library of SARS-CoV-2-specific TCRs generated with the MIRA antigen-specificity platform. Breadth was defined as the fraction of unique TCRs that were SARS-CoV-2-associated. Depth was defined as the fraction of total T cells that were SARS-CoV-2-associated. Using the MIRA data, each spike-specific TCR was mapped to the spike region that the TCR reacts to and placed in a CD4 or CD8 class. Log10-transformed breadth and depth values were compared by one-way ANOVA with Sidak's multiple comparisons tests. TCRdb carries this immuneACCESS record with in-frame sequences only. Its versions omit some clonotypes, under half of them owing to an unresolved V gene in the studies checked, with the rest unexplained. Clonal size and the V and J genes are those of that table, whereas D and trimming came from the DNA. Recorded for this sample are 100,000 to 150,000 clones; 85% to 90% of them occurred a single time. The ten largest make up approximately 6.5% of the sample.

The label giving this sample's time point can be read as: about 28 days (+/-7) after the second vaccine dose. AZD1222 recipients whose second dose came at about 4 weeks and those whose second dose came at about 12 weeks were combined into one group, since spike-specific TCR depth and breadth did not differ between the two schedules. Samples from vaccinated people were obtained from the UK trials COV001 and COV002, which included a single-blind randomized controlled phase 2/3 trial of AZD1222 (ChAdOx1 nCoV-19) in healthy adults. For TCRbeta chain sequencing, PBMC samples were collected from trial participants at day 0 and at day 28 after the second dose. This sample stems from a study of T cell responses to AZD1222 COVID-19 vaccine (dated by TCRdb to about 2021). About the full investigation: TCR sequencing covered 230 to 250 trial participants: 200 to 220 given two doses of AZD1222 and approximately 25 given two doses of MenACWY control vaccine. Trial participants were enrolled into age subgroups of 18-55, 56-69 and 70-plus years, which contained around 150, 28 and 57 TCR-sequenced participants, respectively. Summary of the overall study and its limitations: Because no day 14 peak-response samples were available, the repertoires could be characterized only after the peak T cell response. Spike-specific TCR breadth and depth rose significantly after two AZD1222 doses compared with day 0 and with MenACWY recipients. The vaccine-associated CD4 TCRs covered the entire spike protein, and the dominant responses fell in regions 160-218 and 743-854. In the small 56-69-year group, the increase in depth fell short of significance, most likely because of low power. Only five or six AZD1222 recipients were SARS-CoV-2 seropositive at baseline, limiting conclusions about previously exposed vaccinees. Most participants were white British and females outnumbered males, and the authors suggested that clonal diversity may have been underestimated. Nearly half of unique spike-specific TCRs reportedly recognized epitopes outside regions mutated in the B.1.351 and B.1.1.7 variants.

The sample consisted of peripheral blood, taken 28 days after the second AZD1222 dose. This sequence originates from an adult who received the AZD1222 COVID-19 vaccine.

The bases are TGTGCCACCAGTGATGCCGGGGCAGGGGACGAGCAGTACTTC. It encodes CATSDAGAGDEQYF. The sequence joins TRBV24-1 to TRBJ2-7; 6 matching bases give a weak D call of TRBD1. For CDR1 and CDR2, the germline V gene lists KGHDR and SFDVKD. The CDR3 sequence holds 14 residues, the cysteine and phenylalanine included. Only the CDR3 part of the read is kept: 42 bases, read in frame from the first base. V is reduced by 3 bases and J by 5 bases, leaving a spacing of 13 bases between them.